These T cell receptor beta chains were read from a single sample in a study of shared clonotypes between healthy human individuals. Produced via immunoSEQ multiplex PCR; TCRdb's table is partial and in-frame only. The sample lists about 2.1 million clones, just over 90% seen once, with less than 2% in the top ten. Sequencing was performed on naive CD8+ T cells from PBMCs. The receptors shown here come from a man younger than 35 in good health. Some clones in this sample may be carry-over from other donors' samples. Both conserved end residues are part of each CDR3. D genes are given only for firm matches. Size is stated for part of the rows, as once, few or many counts, or as a class when the clone is expanded.

J gene,clone size,D gene,V gene,CDR3 DNA,CDR3 protein
TRBJ2-1,.,.,TRBV19,TGTGCCAGTAGTAAAGTAGGCGAGCAGTTCTTC,CASSKVGEQFF
TRBJ2-1,once,.,TRBV7-2,TGTGCCAGCAGCCTAGGGACTCGTAGTGAGCAGTTCTTC,CASSLGTRSEQFF
TRBJ2-6,.,.,TRBV9,TGTGCCAGCAGCGTAGTGGTCCGCTCTGGGGCCAACGTCCTGACTTTC,CASSVVVRSGANVLTF
TRBJ2-7,.,TRBD1,TRBV7-9,TGTGCCAGCAGCACGGGACAGGGGATCAACGAGCAGTACTTC,CASSTGQGINEQYF
TRBJ2-7,.,TRBD1,TRBV19,TGTGCCAGTAGTATGCACCGGGACAGGGGGTACGAGCAGTACTTC,CASSMHRDRGYEQYF
TRBJ2-7,.,TRBD2,TRBV5-4,TGTGCCAGCAGCTTCCGGGTCCTAGCGGGAGCCTCCTACGAGCAGTACTTC,CASSFRVLAGASYEQYF
TRBJ2-5,.,TRBD2,TRBV5-4,TGTGCCAGCAGCTTGAAGCGGGAGATCCAAGAGACCCAGTACTTC,CASSLKREIQETQYF
TRBJ2-7,.,TRBD1,TRBV6-5,TGTGCCAGCAGCCCCGGGACAGGGGGCAAGAACGAGCAGTACTTC,CASSPGTGGKNEQYF
TRBJ2-3,.,.,TRBV28,TGTGCCAGCAGTTTCCCGGAACTTACGGATACGCAGTATTTT,CASSFPELTDTQYF
TRBJ1-2,.,TRBD1,TRBV28,TGTGCCAGCAGTCTAGGGACAGGGCTTTCGGGGGGCTACACCTTC,CASSLGTGLSGGYTF
TRBJ2-2,.,.,TRBV7-9,TGTGCCAGCACTCTCTCCAGGGGTTCCGGGGAGCTGTTTTTT,CASTLSRGSGELFF
TRBJ1-4,.,TRBD1,TRBV13,TGTGCCAGCAGCTTAGGTCCTCAGGGGGCCAAAAAACTGTTTTTT,CASSLGPQGAKKLFF
TRBJ2-7,.,.,TRBV2,TGTGCCTCCTACGCGGACAGGGTTCAACTAGCGGCTACCCTTTCCTACGAGCAGTACTTC,CASYADRVQLAATLSYEQYF
TRBJ2-1,.,TRBD2,TRBV27,TGTGCCAGCAGTTTACTAGCGGGAGGGCCTTTGTTCTTC,CASSLLAGGPLFF
TRBJ2-3,.,TRBD2,TRBV9,TGTGCCAGCAGCGCCCTTAGCGGGAGGGCCCTCGGAGATACGCAGTATTTT,CASSALSGRALGDTQYF
TRBJ2-7,.,.,TRBV11-3,TGTGCCAGCAGCTTAGATAACCGCGAGCAGTACTTC,CASSLDNREQYF
TRBJ1-4,.,TRBD1,TRBV7-8,TGTGCCAGCAGCTTCGGGACAACAGGGGAGAATGAAAAACTGTTTTTT,CASSFGTTGENEKLFF
TRBJ1-5,.,.,TRBV27,TGTGCCAGCGGCCATCAGCCCCAGCATTTT,CASGHQPQHF
TRBJ1-2,once,.,TRBV19,TGTGCCAGTAGTGTGTTTGGGGCGGACTATGGCTACACCTTC,CASSVFGADYGYTF
TRBJ2-3,.,TRBD1,TRBV18,TGTGCCAGCTCACCTTTGGACAGGCCTAGCACAGATACGCAGTATTTT,CASSPLDRPSTDTQYF
TRBJ2-5,.,.,TRBV28,TGTGCCAGCAGTCCCTCCGTAAAGACCCAGTACTTC,CASSPSVKTQYF
TRBJ2-5,.,.,TRBV7-3,TGTGCCAGCAGCTTACTAGGTTCAGGGGCCCAAGAGACCCAGTACTTC,CASSLLGSGAQETQYF
TRBJ1-1,.,.,TRBV28,TGTGCCAGCAGTGTGGCTCGGGCTGAAGCTTTCTTT,CASSVARAEAFF
TRBJ2-1,once,.,TRBV9,TGTGCCAGCAGCGTAGTTGGGCGGGAGCAGTTCTTC,CASSVVGREQFF
TRBJ1-2,.,TRBD1,TRBV2,TGTGCCAGCGCGGTTACAGGGGGCGCCAATGGCTACACCTTC,CASAVTGGANGYTF
TRBJ2-5,.,TRBD1,TRBV19,TGTGCCAGTAGTAGCCACAGGGGGCGCCCGGTGGAGACCCAGTACTTC,CASSSHRGRPVETQYF
TRBJ1-1,.,.,TRBV28,TGTGCCAGCAGTTTAAAGTCCGTACTAATCAGGAGACTTAACACTGAAGCTTTCTTT,CASSLKSVLIRRLNTEAFF
TRBJ1-1,.,TRBD1,TRBV27,TGTGCCAGCAGTGTGACAGGGGGAAGCACTGAAGCTTTCTTT,CASSVTGGSTEAFF
TRBJ2-7,.,TRBD2,TRBV27,TGTGCCAGCAGGGTGGCTAGCGGGAGATCCTACGAGCAGTACTTC,CASRVASGRSYEQYF
TRBJ2-1,.,TRBD1,TRBV6-1,TGTGCCAGCAGTGAAGCCAGGGGGCGCCCCAATGAGCAGTTCTTC,CASSEARGRPNEQFF
TRBJ2-7,.,.,TRBV5-1,TGCGCCAGCAGCATCGCCGCCACAGCCTACGAGCAGTACTTC,CASSIAATAYEQYF
TRBJ1-1,.,TRBD1,TRBV13,TGTGCCAGCAGCCCCACAGGGGTCACTGAAGCTTTCTTT,CASSPTGVTEAFF
TRBJ2-7,.,TRBD2,TRBV7-3,TGTGCCAGCAGCTTTACTAGCGGATCCTACGAGCAGTACTTC,CASSFTSGSYEQYF
TRBJ2-1,.,TRBD2,TRBV11-2,TGTGCCAGTACAGACCTTGAGCGGGAGGGAAACTTCTACAATGAGCAGTTCTTC,CASTDLEREGNFYNEQFF
TRBJ2-7,.,.,TRBV13,TGTGCCAGCAGCTTAGGCCGAGACGAGCAGTACTTC,CASSLGRDEQYF
TRBJ1-1,.,.,TRBV7-9,TGTGCCAGCAGCCCAGTTTCAGGGAAGGCTGAAGCTTTCTTT,CASSPVSGKAEAFF
TRBJ1-2,once,.,TRBV14,TGTGCCAGCAGTAAAAGGGGGGACTATGGCTACACCTTC,CASSKRGDYGYTF
TRBJ2-7,.,.,TRBV14,TGTGCCAGCAGTCCCCAGACTACCTGGGCCTACTACGAGCAGTACTTC,CASSPQTTWAYYEQYF
TRBJ2-5,.,TRBD1,TRBV7-9,TGTGCCAGCAGCCCCCGGGACAGGGGAGGGGAGACCCAGTACTTC,CASSPRDRGGETQYF
TRBJ1-1,.,.,TRBV7-9,TGTGCCACCCAGAGGGGATCGGACACTGAAGCTTTCTTT,CATQRGSDTEAFF